The sequence of this TCR beta chain was determined in a study of blood T cell repertoires in COVID-19. The wider study: Sources were T cells, B-cell-depleted T cells, or PBMCs; the material itself was cDNA or gDNA.

Assay used: immunoSEQ multiplex PCR; TCRdb lists only in-frame clones, some missing. The profile shows some 130,000 clones, more than 70% of them singletons. The clonotype comes from a man over 45 with acute or convalescent COVID-19. The sequenced material came from peripheral blood.

This CDR3 is CATSASTEVYTF. The CDR3 DNA follows: TGTGCCACCAGCGCCTCAACTGAAGTCTACACCTTC. The chain carries TRBV15 and TRBJ1-2; D is ambiguous. There are 12 residues in the CDR3. Trimming removed 5 bases at V and 10 bases at J, with 14 bases between. CDR1 and CDR2 from the germline V gene are LNHNV and YYDKDF (reference sequence).